These T cell receptor beta chains were read from a single sample in a study of T cells in Graves' hyperthyroidism and ophthalmopathy. TCRdb independently ran MiXCR on the multiplex PCR reads; one entry per CDR3 protein. The sample has 450,000 to 600,000 distinct CDR3 sequences, about 20% seen once. The specimen sequenced was blood. Receptors were obtained from a man aged 40-49 years with Graves' ophthalmopathy. Each CDR3 is given with its conserved first and last residue. A D gene is named only where the DNA matches it firmly. Where a row states a size, it is once, few, many or the class of an expanded clone; other rows omit it.

>NA|TRBV7-8|TRBJ1-6|few
TGTGCCAGCAGCTTACTTCCAGGCCCTTCGTTCGGTTCACCCCTCCACTTT
CASSLLPGPSFGSPLHF
>NA|TRBV3-1|TRBJ2-5|few
TGTGCCAGCAGCCCCGGACCGAGCGGCGGAGAGACCCAGTACTTC
CASSPGPSGGETQYF
>TRBD1|TRBV7-9|TRBJ1-2|NA
TGTGCCAGCAATAAACAGGGGGACTATGGCTACACCTTC
CASNKQGDYGYTF
>NA|TRBV2|TRBJ2-7|NA
TGTGCCAGCAGGGGACCTGGGGAGCAGTACTTC
CASRGPGEQYF
>TRBD2|TRBV5-1|TRBJ2-2|many
TGTGCCAGCAGTTTGGGACTAGCGGGAGGCACCGGGGAGCTGTTTTTT
CASSLGLAGGTGELFF
>NA|TRBV9|TRBJ2-3|NA
TGTGCCAGCAGCGTAGCGGGCAGACCCACAGATACGCAGTATTTT
CASSVAGRPTDTQYF
>NA|TRBV6-5|TRBJ2-3|many
TGTGCCAGCAGTTACTCGGTAACGGGGGCCACAGATACGCAGTATTTT
CASSYSVTGATDTQYF
>TRBD2|TRBV3-1|TRBJ2-2|NA
TGTGCCAGCAGCCAAGCCCCGGGAGCGGGGGAATTGAACACCGGGGAGCTGTTTTTT
CASSQAPGAGELNTGELFF
>TRBD1|TRBV14|TRBJ2-3|NA
TGTGCCAGCAGCCAAGATCGGACAGGACACACAGATACGCAGTATTTT
CASSQDRTGHTDTQYF
>TRBD2|TRBV5-6|TRBJ2-4|NA
TGTGCCAGCAGCTTGTTAGGACTAGCGGGGGGGGAGAACATTCAGTACTTC
CASSLLGLAGGENIQYF
>NA|TRBV6-1|TRBJ2-2|few
TGTGCCAGCAGTGAACCCTCGACCCGGCGCGGGGAGCTGTTTTTT
CASSEPSTRRGELFF
>NA|TRBV6-2/TRBV6-3|TRBJ1-1|many
TGTGCCAGCAGTTACAGGCTGTTTGACACTGAAGCTTTCTTT
CASSYRLFDTEAFF
>TRBD2|TRBV20-1|TRBJ2-2|few
TGCAGTGCTAATCCTCTAGCGGGGCACACCGGGGAGCTGTTTTTT
CSANPLAGHTGELFF
>NA|TRBV27|TRBJ2-1|few
TGTGCCAGCACCAAAGGGGGGATCGGAGAGCAGTTCTTC
CASTKGGIGEQFF
>NA|TRBV7-3|TRBJ1-5|many
TGTGCCAGCAGCTTAATCGCGGGGCAGCCCCAGCATTTT
CASSLIAGQPQHF
>NA|TRBV2|TRBJ1-5|NA
TGTGCCAGCAGCAGGGTTCTAGGCAATCAGCCCCAGCATTTT
CASSRVLGNQPQHF